Below are 21 T cell receptor beta chains sequenced from a single sample in a study of PD-1 blockade in mismatch repair-deficient tumors. Profiled with immunoSEQ multiplex PCR; TCRdb holds only in-frame clones, not every one. The sample yields some 10,000 clones, about 93% seen once. These TCRs are of unknown antigen specificity. This sample's time point: approximately nine-day in vitro stimulation with candidate neoantigen peptide 3. The starting material was cells cultured in vitro, obtained from a patient treated with pembrolizumab. These receptors were taken from an adult with mismatch repair-deficient cancer.

The V gene is TRBV6-6, the J gene TRBJ1-2; tentatively, D is TRBD1 (6 bases). The CDR3 extends over 12 amino acids. Per the germline V gene, CDR1 is MNHNY and CDR2 is SVGAGI (reference sequence). V shed 5 bases and J shed 8 bases, with 12 bases lying between them. The CDR3 sequence is CASSTNRDGYTF. As DNA, the CDR3 is TGTGCCAGCAGTACGAACAGGGACGGCTACACCTTC.

The chain joins TRBV9 to TRBJ1-5, with a tentative D call TRBD1 (6 bases). Germline V gene sequence: CDR1 SGDLS, CDR2 YYNGEE. The V end lost 0 bases, the J end lost 6 bases, and 10 bases lay between the germline ends. The CDR3 has 14 residues. The CDR3 sequence: CASSVAGGGQPQHF. The CDR3 DNA follows: TGTGCCAGCAGCGTAGCCGGGGGCGGTCAGCCCCAGCATTTT.

This clone has a handful of counts. The chain links TRBV7-2 to TRBJ2-2; D not resolved. V lost 2 bases, J lost 4 bases, and 5 bases lay in between. CDR3 length equals 13 residues. Germline V CDR1 and CDR2: SGHTA, FQGNSA. In DNA form, the CDR3 reads TGTGCCAGCAGCTTATACTTCACCGGGGAGCTGTTTTTT. Translating gives CASSLYFTGELFF. The variable domain in full, completed from reference TRBV7-2 and TRBJ2-2, reads GAGVSQSPSNKVTEKGKDVELRCDPISGHTALYWYRQSLGQGLEFLIYFQGNSAPDKSGLPSDRFSAERTGGSVSTLTIQRTQQEDSAVYLCASSLYFTGELFFGEGSRLTVL.

V gene TRBV18 combines with J gene TRBJ2-5; D is uncertain. Between the trimmed V and J ends, which lost 6 bases and 5 bases, there was a span of 4 bases. CDR3 length: 10 amino acids. Germline V gives CDR1 KGHSH, CDR2 LQKENI. The CDR3 region is CASSGETQYF. The CDR3 region has the DNA TGTGCCAGCTCGGGCGAGACCCAGTACTTC.

The chain links TRBV11-1 to TRBJ2-7; 9 bases are shared with TRBD2. This CDR3 has 14 residues. CDR1 SGHAT and CDR2 FQDESV come from the germline V gene (reference sequence). The V and J ends lost 7 bases and 3 bases, in that order; junction bases with no gene match: 7. In DNA form, the CDR3 reads TGTGCCAGCAAGCCTAGCGGGGTTTACTACGAGCAGTACTTC. Translation: CASKPSGVYYEQYF.

The rearrangement uses TRBV19 and TRBJ2-7, with 7 positions matching TRBD1. CDR1 is LNHDA and CDR2 is SQIVND in the germline V gene (reference sequence). This CDR3 has 13 amino acids. The J segment lost 3 bases and the V segment lost 4 bases, leaving 3 bases of the junction unmatched. CDR3 in amino acids: CASSTRTGYEQYF. The DNA of the CDR3 is TGTGCCAGTAGTACAAGGACAGGCTACGAGCAGTACTTC. Variable domain in full (rest from reference TRBV19 and TRBJ2-7): DGGITQSPKYLFRKEGQNVTLSCEQNLNHDAMYWYRQDPGQGLRLIYYSQIVNDFQKGDIAEGYSVSREKKESFPLTVTSAQKNPTAFYLCASSTRTGYEQYFGPGTRLTVT.

This clone appeared a single time. DNA of the CDR3: TGCAGCGGGGCCCTAGGTCCCCCAGATACGCAGTATTTT. It specifies CSGALGPPDTQYF. The chain joins TRBV29-1 to TRBJ2-3; D not resolved. The germline CDR1 and CDR2 sequences are SQVTM and ANQGSEA. The CDR3 runs to 13 residues. Between the trimmed V and J ends, which lost 7 bases and 4 bases, there was a span of 15 bases.

V usage is TRBV25-1 and J usage is TRBJ2-2, with D possibly being TRBD2 (5 bases). Trimming took off 1 base at V and 0 bases at J, with 9 bases between the two ends. The V gene's germline CDR1 is MGHDK and CDR2 SYGVNS. This CDR3 has 16 residues. CDR3 sequence reads: CASSEWVGANTGELFF. CDR3 bases: TGTGCCAGCAGTGAATGGGTGGGAGCGAACACCGGGGAGCTGTTTTTT.

The chain combines TRBV29-1 with TRBJ1-2, with TRBD1 matching 9 bases. The J segment lost 4 bases and the V segment lost 1 base, leaving 7 bases of the junction unmatched. Germline lookup yields CDR1 SQVTM and CDR2 ANQGSEA. The CDR3 spans 15 residues. The DNA for the CDR3 is TGCAGCGTTGAAGCTAACCGGGACAGGGCCTATGGCTACACCTTC. Its translation: CSVEANRDRAYGYTF.

The chain carries TRBV12-5 and TRBJ2-7; 8 bases fit TRBD2. The CDR3 runs to 13 residues. Germline V gene sequence: CDR1 LGHNT, CDR2 FRNRAP. With 8 bases clipped from V and 5 bases from J, the junction kept 8 bases outside the gene matches. The DNA of the CDR3 is TGTGCTAGTACCCAAGCGGGAGTCCACGAGCAGTACTTC. It is translated as CASTQAGVHEQYF.

This chain links TRBV7-2 with TRBJ2-5, with 9 bases fitting TRBD2. The germline V gene has CDR1 SGHTA and CDR2 FQGNSA. Germline trimming cut 5 bases from V and 0 bases from J; bases unmatched to any gene: 10. This CDR3 region has 17 residues. The CDR3 DNA reads as TGTGCCAGCAGCGATGCTTTAGCGGGGGTGTACCAAGAGACCCAGTACTTC. It is translated as CASSDALAGVYQETQYF.

This chain uses TRBV7-9 with TRBJ2-7, with 14 bases identical to TRBD2. Losses at the gene ends were 1 base for V and 6 bases for J; bases not matched to a gene: 2. Germline CDR1 and CDR2: SEHNR and FQNEAQ (reference sequence). The CDR3 runs to 15 residues. The CDR3 DNA sequence: TGTGCCAGCAGCTTAGAAGGACTAGCGGGAGGCGAGCAGTACTTC. The encoded protein is CASSLEGLAGGEQYF.

This clone was observed a handful of times. The rearrangement joins TRBV9 to TRBJ1-6; D not resolved. Trimming removed 3 bases at V and 4 bases at J, with 8 bases between. CDR1 is SGDLS and CDR2 is YYNGEE in the germline V gene. This CDR3 contains 14 residues. The CDR3 DNA sequence: TGTGCCAGCAGCGAGACGGATTATAATTCACCCCTCCACTTT. Amino acids: CASSETDYNSPLHF.

The J gene is TRBJ2-7, the V gene TRBV7-8; possible D gene TRBD2, 5 bases. The V and J ends lost 7 bases and 5 bases respectively, with 18 bases between them. The CDR3 runs to 14 residues. CDR1 and CDR2 (germline): SGHVS, FQNEAQ. CDR3 in DNA: TGTGCCAGCACCCCGGGCAGCACTAGGGACGAGCAGTACTTC. It codes for CASTPGSTRDEQYF.

The chain has TRBV28 and TRBJ2-7, with 9 bases fitting TRBD2. Trimming took 8 bases from V and 4 from J; bases not matched to a gene: 3. This CDR3 has 12 residues. From germline, CDR1 is MDHEN and CDR2 SYDVKM. In DNA form, the CDR3 reads TGTGCCAGCGCTAGCGGGACATACGAGCAGTACTTC. It specifies CASASGTYEQYF.

CDR3 nucleotides: TGTGCCAGCAGCTCGGGACAGGGGACTGGAAAGACCCAGTACTTC. It specifies CASSSGQGTGKTQYF. The rearrangement links TRBV7-3 to TRBJ2-5; 10 bases line up with TRBD1. This CDR3 is 15 amino acids long. Germline CDR1 and CDR2: SGHTA and FQGTGA. V shed 4 bases, J shed 6 bases, and the junction held 8 bases outside the gene matches.

The chain joins TRBV6-5 to TRBJ1-1; 7 nucleotides line up with TRBD1. The germline V gene has CDR1 MNHEY and CDR2 SVGAGI. The CDR3 is 14 residues long. V shed 8 bases, J shed 4 bases, and the junction held 10 bases outside the gene matches. The CDR3 DNA is TGTGCCAGCCAGTCCGACAGGGTTTCCACTGAAGCTTTCTTT. Translated: CASQSDRVSTEAFF.

This chain connects TRBV13 to TRBJ2-7, with a possible D match to TRBD2 (6 bases). The CDR3 has 16 residues. CDR1 PRHDT and CDR2 FYEKMQ come from the germline V gene (reference sequence). V was clipped by 0 bases and J by 9 bases, with 21 bases between them. The CDR3 loop is CASSLGPGQSRGGQYF. As DNA, the CDR3 is TGTGCCAGCAGCTTAGGCCCTGGGCAGTCCCGGGGAGGGCAGTACTTC.

J is TRBJ2-7 and V is TRBV4-1; 11 bases are a match to TRBD2. Germline lookup yields CDR1 MGHRA and CDR2 YSYEKL. The length of the CDR3 is 16 residues. V dropped 6 bases and J dropped 6; count of bases not matched to a gene: 13. For the CDR3, the DNA is TGCGCCAGCAGACCCATAGCGGGAGGGCCGGGTCGCGAGCAGTACTTC. It is translated as CASRPIAGGPGREQYF.

This sequence joins TRBV30 and TRBJ2-5; D is perhaps TRBD2 (6 bases). The CDR3 extends over 16 amino acids. Germline V CDR1 and CDR2: GTSNPN, SVGIG (reference sequence). V dropped 0 bases and J dropped 0 bases, with 14 bases sitting between them. The CDR3 DNA reads TGTGCCTGGAGTGTACCCGGCGGGGAGTACCAAGAGACCCAGTACTTC. Its protein is CAWSVPGGEYQETQYF.

This chain connects TRBV2 to TRBJ2-7; no definite D call. Per the germline V gene, CDR1 is SNHLY and CDR2 is FYNNEI. The CDR3 loop spans 11 amino acids. Deletions cut 8 bases from V and 3 bases from J, with 8 bases between. The CDR3 nucleotides are TGTGCCAGCTCAAGACTCTACGAGCAGTACTTC. Its translation: CASSRLYEQYF. The complete variable domain, with remaining parts taken from reference TRBV2 and TRBJ2-7, reads EPEVTQTPSHQVTQMGQEVILRCVPISNHLYFYWYRQILGQKVEFLVSFYNNEISEKSEIFDDQFSVERPDGSNFTLKIRSTKLEDSAMYFCASSRLYEQYFGPGTRLTVT.